This T cell receptor beta chain was identified during a study of OX40 agonist ivuxolimab in advanced cancers. The overall study: In this cohort, patients received ivuxolimab, an agonistic anti-OX40 (CD134) antibody. A male proportion of approximately 83% was recorded, with mean age roughly 60 years and range roughly 23 to 79. One hepatocellular carcinoma and a couple of cutaneous melanoma patients partially responded. Study-wide points: At 0.1 to 3.0 mg/kg and by week 6, clonal expansion occurred in CD4+ and CD8+ blood T cells.

This CDR3 region has 14 residues. J was trimmed by 3 bases and V by 6 bases; bases with no gene match: 8. Germline V gene data show CDR1 as MDHEN and CDR2 as SYDVKM. This clone was seen many times. Its antigen is not identified. The assay was immunoSEQ multiplex PCR, and TCRdb's table has in-frame clones only and misses some. The sample has tens of thousands of clones; around four fifths are singletons. The rearrangement links TRBV28 to TRBJ2-7; 7 nucleotides line up with TRBD2. The sample in question was CD4+ or CD8+ T cells sorted from blood, obtained in a trial of the OX40 agonist ivuxolimab. The sequence came from an adult with an advanced solid tumor such as melanoma, head and neck, liver or kidney cancer. DNA for the CDR3: TGTGCCAGCAGATCCCCGGGACTAAGCTACGAGCAGTACTTC. Amino acid sequence: CASRSPGLSYEQYF.